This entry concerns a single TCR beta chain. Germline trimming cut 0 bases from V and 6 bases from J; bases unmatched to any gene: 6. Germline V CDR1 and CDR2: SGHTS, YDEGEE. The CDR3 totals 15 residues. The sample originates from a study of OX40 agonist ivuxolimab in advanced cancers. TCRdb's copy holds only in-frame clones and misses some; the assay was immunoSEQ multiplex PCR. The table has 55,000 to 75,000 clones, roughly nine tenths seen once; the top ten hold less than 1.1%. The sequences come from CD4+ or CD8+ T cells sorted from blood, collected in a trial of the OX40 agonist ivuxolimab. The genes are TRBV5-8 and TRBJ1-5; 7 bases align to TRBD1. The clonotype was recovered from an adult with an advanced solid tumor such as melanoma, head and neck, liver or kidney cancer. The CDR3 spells CASSLGGGSVQPQHF. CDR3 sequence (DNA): TGTGCCAGCAGCTTGGGAGGGGGCTCTGTTCAGCCCCAGCATTTT.